This TCR beta chain appears in the sequencing data of a study of control samples from healthy donors and cancer patients. The CDR3 length is 17 residues. Profiled with immunoSEQ multiplex PCR; TCRdb holds only in-frame clones, not every one. The sample contains about 410,000 clones, about 93% of which appear only once. The chain carries TRBV21-1 and TRBJ1-5. TRBV21-1 is annotated as a pseudogene. This TCR came from a man in his forties with head and neck cancer. The sample comprised PBMCs. CDR3 coding DNA: TGTGCCAGCAGCAAAGGGGGCGCGGGGGAGAGCAATCAGCCCCAGCATTTT. Encoded protein: CASSKGGAGESNQPQHF.